This entry lists 30 T cell receptor beta chains sequenced from one sample in a study of early T cells in non-severe SARS-CoV-2 infection. TCRdb fed the 5' RACE reads into MiXCR, producing one record per CDR3 protein. In the table there are tens of thousands of distinct CDR3 sequences, approximately 12% of which are singletons. Specimen: whole blood. Source of these receptors: an adult who was a healthcare worker with PCR-confirmed SARS-CoV-2 infection or an uninfected control (not recorded which).

A few counts support this clonotype. The chain joins TRBV7-2 to TRBJ2-3; possible D gene TRBD1, 6 bases. V dropped 6 bases and J dropped 2 bases, with 15 bases sitting between them. The length of the CDR3 is 15 residues. The germline V gene encodes CDR1 SGHTA and CDR2 FQGNSA. CDR3 nucleotide sequence: TGTGCCAGCAGATTCCGGGACACAGACACAGATACGCAGTATTTT. This gives the protein CASRFRDTDTDTQYF.

This clonotype was recorded a few times. The rearrangement joins TRBV7-2 to TRBJ2-5; 8 nucleotides match TRBD2. Germline assignment: CDR1 SGHTA and CDR2 FQGNSA. The V segment lost 5 bases and the J segment 3 bases; nucleotides outside the gene matches: 14. This CDR3 is 17 amino acids long. The CDR3 spells CASSGFLSSGPEETQYF. In DNA form, the CDR3 reads TGTGCCAGCAGCGGCTTCTTATCTAGCGGGCCGGAAGAGACCCAGTACTTC.

V and J are TRBV5-1 and TRBJ2-7; no firm D call. With 0 bases removed from V and 3 bases from J, the gap between germline ends came to 7 bases. Germline values: CDR1 SGHRS, CDR2 YFSETQ. The CDR3 contains 13 residues. The CDR3 protein is CASSLGEIYEQYF. For the CDR3, the DNA is TGCGCCAGCAGCTTGGGAGAGATCTACGAGCAGTACTTC.

The chain links TRBV5-1 to TRBJ2-7; D is ambiguous. Deletions cut 0 bases from V and 4 bases from J, with 11 bases between. CDR1 is SGHRS and CDR2 is YFSETQ in the germline V gene. The CDR3 consists of 14 residues. In DNA form, the CDR3 reads TGCGCCAGCAGCTTGGGCGCACAGAAGTACGAGCAGTACTTC. Amino acids: CASSLGAQKYEQYF. Supplemented by reference TRBV5-1 and TRBJ2-7, the full variable domain reads KAGVTQTPRYLIKTRGQQVTLSCSPISGHRSVSWYQQTPGQGLQFLFEYFSETQRNKGNFPGRFSGRQFSNSRSEMNVSTLELGDSALYLCASSLGAQKYEQYFGPGTRLTVT.

The chain has TRBV6-5 and TRBJ2-3; 10 bases map to TRBD2. The CDR3 covers 17 residues. CDR1 and CDR2 from the germline V gene are MNHEY and SVGAGI. The trim removed 0 bases at V and 5 bases at J, leaving 8 bases unmatched. CDR3 in amino acids: CASSYSSGGRFGDTQYF. The CDR3 DNA reads as TGTGCCAGCAGTTACTCTAGCGGGGGGCGATTTGGAGATACGCAGTATTTT.

This sequence joins TRBV6-2 or TRBV6-3 and TRBJ1-1; D unresolved. Trimming took 6 bases from V and 4 from J, leaving 9 bases between them. Per the germline V gene, CDR1 is MNHEY and CDR2 is SVGEGT. The CDR3 length is 12 residues. The CDR3 protein is CASRDGTTEAFF. The DNA of the CDR3 is TGTGCCAGCAGGGACGGAACCACTGAAGCTTTCTTT.

This chain connects TRBV5-6 to TRBJ1-1; D gene ambiguous. The ends were cut back, 3 bases at V and 4 bases at J, with 4 bases in the middle. Per germline, CDR1 SGHDT and CDR2 YYEEEE. The CDR3 is made up of 11 amino acids. The CDR3 is CASSSVTEAFF. The CDR3 bases are TGTGCCAGCAGCTCCGTCACTGAAGCTTTCTTT.

This clonotype was seen a handful of times. The CDR3, as DNA: TGTGCCAGCTGGGACTATGGCTACACCTTC. Translating gives CASWDYGYTF. This chain joins TRBV6-5 and TRBJ1-2; no reliable D call. The CDR3 sequence is 10 residues long. Per germline, CDR1 MNHEY and CDR2 SVGAGI. With 8 bases removed from V and 3 bases from J, the gap between germline ends came to 4 bases.

This clonotype has only a few counts. The V and J genes are TRBV20-1 and TRBJ2-7; 7 positions agree with TRBD1. Germline V gene data show CDR1 as DFQATT and CDR2 as SNEGSKA (reference sequence). The CDR3 is 13 residues long. V lost 5 bases, J lost 1 base, and 5 bases stayed unmatched. DNA for the CDR3: TGCAGTGCTTCCCGGGACAGATCCTACGAGCAGTACTTC. Translating gives CSASRDRSYEQYF.

This clonotype was seen many times. The chain carries TRBV5-1 and TRBJ2-7; TRBD2 agrees at 15 bases. Looked up from germline, CDR1 is SGHRS and CDR2 is YFSETQ. The CDR3 consists of 18 residues. V lost 3 bases and J lost 5; bases outside the gene matches: 12. For the CDR3, the DNA is TGCGCCAGCAGCTCGGGACTAGCGGGGGGCCTCCCCATCCACGAGCAGTACTTC. Its protein product is CASSSGLAGGLPIHEQYF.

J is TRBJ1-3 and V is TRBV6-5; D not resolved. The CDR3 has 17 residues. Looked up from germline, CDR1 is MNHEY and CDR2 is SVGAGI. The V end was cut by 0 bases, the J end by 0 bases, with 12 bases between. CDR3 sequence: CASSYSSLVGSGNTIYF. The CDR3 DNA sequence: TGTGCCAGCAGTTACTCATCCCTAGTCGGCTCTGGAAACACCATATATTTT.

The chain couples TRBV12-3 or TRBV12-4 to TRBJ2-5; a possible D gene is TRBD2 (5 bases). V was shortened by 5 bases and J by 5 bases, with 15 bases between the two germline ends. The CDR3 loop spans 14 amino acids. DNA of the CDR3: TGTGCCAGCAGTCCCCAACTAGAAACGGAGACCCAGTACTTC. Translating it yields CASSPQLETETQYF.

Ten or more counts support this clonotype. The chain combines TRBV3-1 with TRBJ1-1, with D unresolved. Germline V CDR1 and CDR2: LGHDT, YNNKEL (reference sequence). V dropped 1 base and J dropped 7 bases, with 13 bases sitting between them. The CDR3 length is 14 residues. CDR3 in DNA: TGTGCCAGCAGCCAAGTCGGCCCAGAAGTTGAAGCTTTCTTT. Encoded protein: CASSQVGPEVEAFF.

The J gene is TRBJ2-3, the V gene TRBV11-2; D is ambiguous. CDR1 and CDR2 from the germline V gene are SGHAT and FQNNGV. The CDR3 has 13 residues. V lost 2 bases, J lost 4 bases, and 7 bases lay in between. The DNA for the CDR3 is TGTGCCAGCAGCTTACTATCGTCAGATACGCAGTATTTT. Protein: CASSLLSSDTQYF.

The chain couples TRBV6-5 to TRBJ2-3, with 7 bases matching TRBD2. There are 16 residues in the CDR3. CDR1 MNHEY and CDR2 SVGAGI come from the germline V gene. Unmatched junction bases numbered 11, after V lost 6 bases and J lost 2 bases. CDR3 bases: TGTGCCAGCAGGACCTGGCTAGCGGATTACACAGATACGCAGTATTTT. Its translation is CASRTWLADYTDTQYF.

There are many counts of this clonotype. The genes are TRBV27 and TRBJ1-1; TRBD1 agrees at 7 bases. The V gene end was trimmed by 6 bases and the J gene end by 3 bases; junction bases not matched to a gene: 10. CDR3 length: 15 residues. Germline V CDR1 and CDR2: MNHEY, SMNVEV (reference sequence). DNA of the CDR3: TGTGCCAGCAGACAGGGGTGGCTTATGGACACTGAAGCTTTCTTT. Protein: CASRQGWLMDTEAFF.

The genes are TRBV6-6 and TRBJ1-2, with 8 bases that match TRBD1. Germline lookup yields CDR1 MNHNY and CDR2 SVGAGI (reference sequence). The ends lost 6 bases at V and 8 bases at J; junction bases unmatched: 11. This CDR3 contains 14 residues. The CDR3 spells CASRTGQALGGYTF. CDR3 DNA: TGTGCCAGCAGAACGGGACAGGCGCTAGGAGGCTACACCTTC.

This clonotype was observed a handful of times. The genes are TRBV7-9 and TRBJ1-5, with D possibly TRBD1 on 6 matching bases. CDR3 length: 14 residues. Germline CDR1 reads SEHNR; CDR2 reads FQNEAQ (reference sequence). V lost 5 bases and J lost 2, with 10 bases in between. The CDR3 here is CASSKGGGNQPQHF. In DNA form, the CDR3 reads TGTGCCAGCAGCAAAGGGGGGGGCAATCAGCCCCAGCATTTT.

This clonotype was counted at least ten times. The chain joins TRBV18 to TRBJ2-3, with 9 positions matching TRBD2. V dropped 3 bases and J dropped 0; count of bases not matched to a gene: 4. From germline, CDR1 is KGHSH and CDR2 LQKENI. The CDR3 loop spans 16 amino acids. CDR3 sequence (DNA): TGTGCCAGCTCACCGGAGCTAGCGGGGAGCACAGATACGCAGTATTTT. Protein product: CASSPELAGSTDTQYF.

V gene TRBV30 combines with J gene TRBJ1-5; 8 nucleotides agree with TRBD1. The CDR3 is 15 residues long. V lost 4 bases to trimming and J lost 4 bases; unmatched junction nucleotides: 9. CDR1 GTSNPN and CDR2 SVGIG come from the germline V gene (reference sequence). The CDR3 loop reads CAWNDRGGRNQPQHF. Here the CDR3 DNA reads TGTGCCTGGAATGACAGGGGAGGACGTAATCAGCCCCAGCATTTT. The whole variable domain, filled in from reference TRBV30 and TRBJ1-5, reads SQTIHQWPATLVQPVGSPLSLECTVEGTSNPNLYWYRQAAGRGLQLLFYSVGIGQISSEVPQNLSASRPQDRQFILSSKKLLLSDSGFYLCAWNDRGGRNQPQHFGDGTRLSIL.

Many counts were recorded for this clonotype. The chain employs TRBV19 and TRBJ2-1; D remains unclear. The CDR3 is 14 amino acids. V was shortened by 1 base and J by 5 bases, with 9 bases between the two germline ends. Per germline, CDR1 LNHDA and CDR2 SQIVND (reference sequence). CDR3 coding DNA: TGTGCCAGTAGTATAGGGATCGGCAACAATGAGCAGTTCTTC. Protein: CASSIGIGNNEQFF.

This clonotype appeared a few times. V usage is TRBV24-1 and J usage is TRBJ2-7; maybe TRBD1 (5 bases). Germline V gene sequence: CDR1 KGHDR, CDR2 SFDVKD. V lost 10 bases to trimming and J lost 3 bases, with 12 bases between them. The CDR3 is made up of 12 amino acids. CDR3 amino acids: CATFGTGYEQYF. CDR3 nucleotides: TGTGCCACTTTTGGTACAGGCTACGAGCAGTACTTC.

The table lists this clonotype with many counts. The V and J genes are TRBV9 and TRBJ2-6; perhaps TRBD2 as D (5 bases). The length of the CDR3 is 15 residues. The germline V gene encodes CDR1 SGDLS and CDR2 YYNGEE. Trimming left V 6 bases short and J 3 bases short, with 13 bases between. This CDR3 reads CASTPGVLGANVLTF. Here the CDR3 DNA reads TGTGCCAGCACCCCCGGGGTCCTTGGGGCCAACGTCCTGACTTTC.

This clonotype was seen at least ten times. The rearrangement joins TRBV7-9 to TRBJ1-2, with 7 bases fitting TRBD1. The CDR3 sequence is 14 residues long. The germline CDR1 and CDR2 sequences are SEHNR and FQNEAQ (reference sequence). Germline trimming cut 5 bases from V and 5 bases from J; bases unmatched to any gene: 8. The CDR3 spells CASSPRQGEYGYTF. The CDR3 nucleotides read TGTGCCAGCAGCCCACGACAGGGAGAGTATGGCTACACCTTC. Full variable domain (rest looked up from reference TRBV7-9 and TRBJ1-2): DTGVSQNPRHKITKRGQNVTFRCDPISEHNRLYWYRQTLGQGPEFLTYFQNEAQLEKSRLLSDRFSAERPKGSFSTLEIQRTEQGDSAMYLCASSPRQGEYGYTFGSGTRLTVV.

This clonotype was seen a handful of times. This chain connects TRBV7-2 to TRBJ2-3; tentatively, D is TRBD2 (5 bases). V lost 1 base and J lost 9, with 8 bases in between. In germline, CDR1 is SGHTA, CDR2 FQGNSA. CDR3 size: 12 residues. This CDR3 is CASSLGERTQYF. In nucleotides, the CDR3 is TGTGCCAGCAGCTTAGGGGAGAGAACGCAGTATTTT.

The V and J genes are TRBV30 and TRBJ2-7, with D uncertain. The germline V gene has CDR1 GTSNPN and CDR2 SVGIG (reference sequence). This CDR3 is 13 amino acids long. The V and J ends lost 2 bases and 3 bases respectively, with 11 bases between them. The CDR3 loop reads CAWSIDLNYEQYF. The CDR3 DNA follows: TGTGCCTGGAGTATCGACCTTAACTACGAGCAGTACTTC.

This clonotype was observed many times. The J gene is TRBJ2-3, the V gene TRBV11-3, with D maybe TRBD1 (5 bases). Per germline, CDR1 SGHNT and CDR2 YENEEA. CDR3 length: 14 residues. Trimming cost V 5 bases and J 4 bases, with 13 bases left between them. DNA for the CDR3: TGTGCCAGCAGCACCCGGACACTCCCAGATACGCAGTATTTT. Its protein is CASSTRTLPDTQYF.

This clonotype was picked up a small number of times. The chain joins TRBV2 to TRBJ1-1; D is unclear. Germline CDR1 reads SNHLY; CDR2 reads FYNNEI. V was shortened by 8 bases and J by 2 bases, with 15 bases between the two germline ends. This CDR3 contains 14 residues. CDR3 amino acids: CASVFELTNTEAFF. Written as DNA, the CDR3 is TGTGCCAGCGTTTTCGAGCTTACTAACACTGAAGCTTTCTTT. Together with reference TRBV2 and TRBJ1-1, the CDR3 gives the full variable domain: EPEVTQTPSHQVTQMGQEVILRCVPISNHLYFYWYRQILGQKVEFLVSFYNNEISEKSEIFDDQFSVERPDGSNFTLKIRSTKLEDSAMYFCASVFELTNTEAFFGQGTRLTVV.

This clonotype was found a few times. CDR3 sequence: CASSPRQQPYEQYF. CDR3 bases: TGTGCCAGCAGCCCCCGTCAGCAACCTTACGAGCAGTACTTC. This rearrangement joins TRBV7-9 to TRBJ2-7; D is ambiguous. Germline CDR1 SEHNR, CDR2 FQNEAQ (reference sequence). V lost 5 bases to trimming and J lost 4 bases, with 15 bases between them. This CDR3 is 14 amino acids long.

This clonotype was seen ten or more times. The V and J genes are TRBV5-5 and TRBJ2-7; weak D call: TRBD2 (5 bases). The germline CDR1 and CDR2 sequences are SGHKS and YYEKEE (reference sequence). The CDR3 sequence is 15 residues long. V shed 0 bases and J shed 1 base, with 11 bases lying between them. The CDR3 DNA is TGTGCCAGCAGCTTGGTAGACTACAGATCCTACGAGCAGTACTTC. Amino acid sequence: CASSLVDYRSYEQYF.